This T cell receptor (beta chain) was sequenced for a study of high-grade serous ovarian cancer treatment subgroups. Whole-study context: Each sample yielded on average about 7,000 unique TCR beta rearrangements from around 14,000 reads. Overall study results and limits: CDR1 and CDR2 were left unanalyzed; analyses focused on CDR3. Higher neoantigen levels went with greater TCR clonal relatedness. Same-patient tumor repertoires overlapped at roughly 0.1 to 0.79; different patients barely overlapped.

The table lists this clone with a count of one. Its antigen remains unknown. This table comes from immunoSEQ multiplex PCR, and its TCRdb copy is limited to in-frame clones, with some not included. The top ten clones hold 5% to 6.5% of a sample with under 2,000 clones, approximately 73% of them seen once. Tumor tissue was taken before any definitive surgery or chemotherapy was given. The clonotype was recovered from a human donor with high-grade serous ovarian cancer. Material for sequencing was tumor tissue.

Here the CDR3 reads CASSGQESYEQYF. The CDR3 DNA reads as TGTGCCAGCTCGGGACAGGAAAGCTACGAGCAGTACTTC. V usage is TRBV19 and J usage is TRBJ2-5, with TRBD1 identical over 8 bases. The better agreement between TRBJ2-7 and the DNA end casts doubt on the J call. Germline loops: CDR1 LNHDA, CDR2 SQIVND (reference sequence). This CDR3 has 13 amino acids.